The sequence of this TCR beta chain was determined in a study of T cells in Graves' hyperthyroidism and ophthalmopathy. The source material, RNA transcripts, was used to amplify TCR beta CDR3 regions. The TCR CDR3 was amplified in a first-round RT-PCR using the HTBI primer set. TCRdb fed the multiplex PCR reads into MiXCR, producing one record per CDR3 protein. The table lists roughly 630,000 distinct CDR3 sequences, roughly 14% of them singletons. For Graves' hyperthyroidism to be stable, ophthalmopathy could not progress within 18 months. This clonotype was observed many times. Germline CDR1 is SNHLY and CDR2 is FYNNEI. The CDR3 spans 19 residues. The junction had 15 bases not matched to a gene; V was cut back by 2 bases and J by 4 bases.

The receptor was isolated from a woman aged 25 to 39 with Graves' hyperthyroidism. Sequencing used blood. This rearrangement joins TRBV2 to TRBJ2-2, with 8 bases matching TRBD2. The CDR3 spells CASSEFRGGGLQGTGELFF. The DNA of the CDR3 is TGTGCCAGCAGTGAATTTCGGGGGGGGGGCCTTCAAGGCACCGGGGAGCTGTTTTTT.